This is a list of T cell receptor beta chains from one sample in a study of T cell responses to AZD1222 COVID-19 vaccine. The data were produced by immunoSEQ multiplex PCR, yet TCRdb's version contains in-frame clones alone and is incomplete. The sample has approximately 160,000 clones; around 91% are singletons. The input for sequencing was peripheral blood, taken on day 0 of AZD1222 vaccination. Source of these receptors: an adult in good health. Each CDR3 is given with its conserved first and last residue.

v_call	j_call	cdr3_aa
TRBV7-2	TRBJ1-2	CASSLAAGGYGYTF
TRBV27	TRBJ2-1	CASSFSAGGPGEQFF
TRBV27	TRBJ2-4	CASARDTNIQYF
TRBV19	TRBJ2-7	CASSIGDGTYEQYF
TRBV30	TRBJ1-2	CAWSVKSAGYTF
TRBV6-5	TRBJ2-7	CASRDWTSSSYEQYF
TRBV7-2	TRBJ2-1	CASSFGLALSYNEQFF
TRBV2	TRBJ1-1	CAKGYGTTNTEAFF
TRBV27	TRBJ2-1	CASSLELGNWNEQFF
TRBV2	TRBJ2-7	CASSVDSMTYEQYF
TRBV7-2	TRBJ2-1	CASSSMSGSNYNEQFF
TRBV6-5	TRBJ1-1	CASRAGHPKNTEAFF
TRBV18	TRBJ2-7	CASSPTQGSTYEQYF
TRBV3-1/TRBV3-2	TRBJ2-7	CASSQAGLVVHEQYF
TRBV11-3	TRBJ2-1	CASSLGGTYNEQFF
TRBV2	TRBJ2-5	CASRGGLAGGRFQEETQYF
TRBV3-1/TRBV3-2	TRBJ2-3	CASSLNGTSFSQYF
TRBV18	TRBJ2-7	CASSPYRALGVYEQYF
TRBV5-6	TRBJ2-7	CASSLGPGSEQYF
TRBV5-1	TRBJ2-1	CASSPGGVGQFF
TRBV28	TRBJ2-7	CASSPSLAGKSYEQYF
TRBV6-5	TRBJ1-5	CASRSRQVNQPQHF
TRBV5-6	TRBJ1-1	CASSLVLGARSEAFF
TRBV20-1	TRBJ2-2	CSGGNTGELFF
TRBV4-1	TRBJ1-6	CASSQDPDNSPLHF
TRBV27	TRBJ2-3	CASSPGLAGGTDTQYF
TRBV28	TRBJ1-1	CASSSSTGTENTEAFF
TRBV28	TRBJ2-2	CASSLLVGSKTGELFF
TRBV14	TRBJ1-1	CASTKEGGREAFF
TRBV19	TRBJ2-1	CASGESGSLVSYNEQFF
TRBV5-6	TRBJ1-1	CASSFFGTGGYTEAFF
TRBV2	TRBJ1-2	CASSLVKDFDGYTF
TRBV28	TRBJ2-3	CASSPQAGGSDTQYF
TRBV19	TRBJ1-1	CASNHGGGWGNTEAFF
TRBV28	TRBJ1-1	CASSVMNTEAFF
TRBV7-3	TRBJ2-3	CASSSGLTSTDTQYF
TRBV28	TRBJ2-5	CASSWTGQETQYF
TRBV1	TRBJ2-3	CTSSQPYQLAGVLNTDTQYF
TRBV7-9	TRBJ2-7	CASSVEGLATDF
TRBV7-8	TRBJ2-3	CASSLAMSTSTDTQYF
TRBV7-8	TRBJ2-2	CASSLRIAGVTGELFF
TRBV7-3	TRBJ1-5	CASSLVGGSNQPQHF
TRBV12-3/TRBV12-4	TRBJ1-1	CASSRGQGLEAFF
TRBV19	TRBJ2-2	CAIEARDRGPGELFF
TRBV2	TRBJ1-2	CASSPAGTNGYTF
TRBV6-5	TRBJ2-3	CASSHSGTSTDTQYF
TRBV24-1	TRBJ2-7	CATSDPRGREQYF
TRBV2	TRBJ1-5	CASRINQPQHF
TRBV27	TRBJ1-1	CASSLSTGLGFEAFF
TRBV9	TRBJ1-1	CASSATGGLTQAFF
TRBV25-1	TRBJ2-5	CASSEYLTGRETQYF
TRBV28	TRBJ2-7	CASITGTKSYEQYF
TRBV27	TRBJ2-7	CASRPLPGLAGAYEQYF
TRBV11-3	TRBJ2-1	CASRGGPYNEQFF
TRBV7-2	TRBJ2-5	CASSLGGSVQETQYF
TRBV7-2	TRBJ2-1	CASSLDSGTYNEQFF
TRBV19	TRBJ2-1	CASREGNSFGDEQFF